A selection of T cell receptor beta chains follows, all from one sample in a study of cytomegalovirus exposure and HLA in healthy donors. Assay used: immunoSEQ multiplex PCR; TCRdb lists only in-frame clones, some missing. The sample lists 110,000 or so clones; 60% to 80% were seen once. Sequencing input: PBMCs. All receptors derive from a man between 45 and 60 years old in good health and CMV-seropositive. Both conserved end residues are part of each CDR3. A D gene is named only where the DNA matches it firmly. The listing skips clone size in some rows; elsewhere it reads once, few, many or a size class.

J: TRBJ1-3; D: .; V: TRBV5-6; size: few; DNA: TGTGCCAGCAGTCTAAACAGGGCTAGCTCTGGAAACACCATATATTTT; CDR3: CASSLNRASSGNTIYF
J: TRBJ1-1; D: .; V: TRBV6-5; size: once; DNA: TGTGCCAGCAGTTACAACAGACTGAACACTGAAGCTTTCTTT; CDR3: CASSYNRLNTEAFF
J: TRBJ2-1; D: .; V: TRBV6-5; size: .; DNA: TGTGCCAGCAGTTACCGGATCCTAGGAGGCGAGCAGTTCTTC; CDR3: CASSYRILGGEQFF
J: TRBJ2-4; D: TRBD1; V: TRBV7-8; size: .; DNA: TGTGCCAGCAGCTCGTACGACAGGGGAGTGTCCAAAAACATTCAGTACTTC; CDR3: CASSSYDRGVSKNIQYF
J: TRBJ2-7; D: TRBD2; V: TRBV11-2; size: few; DNA: TGTGCCAGCAGCTTAGACCCCAGCGGGGTCACCTACGAGCAGTACTTC; CDR3: CASSLDPSGVTYEQYF
J: TRBJ2-7; D: TRBD2; V: TRBV5-1; size: .; DNA: TGCGCCAGCACCCCCGACTACGGGGGGACCTACGAGCAGTACTTC; CDR3: CASTPDYGGTYEQYF
J: TRBJ1-3; D: .; V: TRBV2; size: .; DNA: TGTGCCAGCAGTGCCAGGTCTGGAAACACCATATATTTT; CDR3: CASSARSGNTIYF
J: TRBJ2-5; D: .; V: TRBV5-4; size: .; DNA: TGTGCCAGCCATGCAGGGTTTGAGACCCAGTACTTC; CDR3: CASHAGFETQYF
J: TRBJ2-1; D: TRBD2; V: TRBV5-1; size: few; DNA: TGCGCCAGCAGCCTCGAACTAGCGGGGGGGAGGGGCAATGAGCAGTTCTTC; CDR3: CASSLELAGGRGNEQFF
J: TRBJ1-5; D: TRBD1; V: TRBV18; size: once; DNA: TGTGCCAGCTCAACAGGGGGCCAGAGCAATCAGCCCCAGCATTTT; CDR3: CASSTGGQSNQPQHF
J: TRBJ1-3; D: .; V: TRBV30; size: .; DNA: TGTGCCTGGAAGTCAGGGCTCGGAAACACCATATATTTT; CDR3: CAWKSGLGNTIYF
J: TRBJ1-1; D: TRBD1; V: TRBV5-4; size: few; DNA: TGTGCCAGCAGCTTGGAAAGGACAGGGAAGTTCACTGAAGCTTTCTTT; CDR3: CASSLERTGKFTEAFF
J: TRBJ2-3; D: .; V: TRBV6-1; size: .; DNA: TGTGCCAGCAGTGGGGGGGGCGTTACTAGCACAGATACGCAGTATTTT; CDR3: CASSGGGVTSTDTQYF
J: TRBJ2-1; D: TRBD2; V: TRBV5-1; size: few; DNA: TGCGCCAGCAGCTTGGGAGAGCTAGCGGCCTATAAGGATGAGCAGTTCTTC; CDR3: CASSLGELAAYKDEQFF
J: TRBJ1-5; D: TRBD1; V: TRBV19; size: once; DNA: TGTGCCAGTAGCCTAGACAGGGATCAGCCCCAGCATTTT; CDR3: CASSLDRDQPQHF
J: TRBJ2-2; D: .; V: TRBV7-9; size: .; DNA: TGTGCCAGCAGCTTTTCTATGAACACCGGGGAGCTGTTTTTT; CDR3: CASSFSMNTGELFF
J: TRBJ2-7; D: TRBD2; V: TRBV7-9; size: .; DNA: TGTGCCAGCAGCTCCGTCCCGGGACTAGCGGGTAGCTCCTACGAGCAGTACTTC; CDR3: CASSSVPGLAGSSYEQYF
J: TRBJ2-1; D: .; V: TRBV5-1; size: .; DNA: TGCGCCAGCAATCCTTCTGAGATAGCTAATGAGCAGTTCTTC; CDR3: CASNPSEIANEQFF
J: TRBJ2-5; D: TRBD1; V: TRBV5-1; size: .; DNA: TGCGCCAGCACCGGACAGGGGGCGAGGGGGACCCAGTACTTC; CDR3: CASTGQGARGTQYF
J: TRBJ1-4; D: .; V: TRBV14; size: .; DNA: TGTGCCAGCAGCCAAGAGAGGGGGATGAATGAAAAACTGTTTTTT; CDR3: CASSQERGMNEKLFF
J: TRBJ2-2; D: TRBD1; V: TRBV6-5; size: .; DNA: TGTGCCAGCAGAGTACAGGGGGACCCGGAGCTGTTTTTT; CDR3: CASRVQGDPELFF
J: TRBJ2-1; D: TRBD2; V: TRBV5-4; size: .; DNA: TGTGCCAGCAGCTTGCCCAAGCGGGGGGGCGTAAATGAGCAGTTCTTC; CDR3: CASSLPKRGGVNEQFF
J: TRBJ2-3; D: TRBD2; V: TRBV4-2; size: .; DNA: TGTGCCAGCAGCTCCGGGACTAGCGGAACCTACACAGATACGCAGTATTTT; CDR3: CASSSGTSGTYTDTQYF
J: TRBJ1-2; D: .; V: TRBV2; size: .; DNA: TGTGCCAGCAGTGACAGGGTGGAGGGCTACACCTTC; CDR3: CASSDRVEGYTF
J: TRBJ2-5; D: TRBD2; V: TRBV4-3; size: once; DNA: TGCGCCAGCAGCCAAGAAGTTGAACTAGCGGGAGCAGGCAGGACCCAGTACTTC; CDR3: CASSQEVELAGAGRTQYF
J: TRBJ2-1; D: TRBD2; V: TRBV5-4; size: .; DNA: TGTGCCAGCAGCTTGAAAGCGGGAGGGTACAATGAGCAGTTCTTC; CDR3: CASSLKAGGYNEQFF
J: TRBJ1-2; D: TRBD1; V: TRBV7-2; size: .; DNA: TGTGCCAGCAGCCGGAGCAGGGACAGGGGATATGGCTACACCTTC; CDR3: CASSRSRDRGYGYTF
J: TRBJ1-2; D: .; V: TRBV19; size: .; DNA: TGTGCCAGTAGTATAGTATCGGGAGTATCCTATGGCTACACCTTC; CDR3: CASSIVSGVSYGYTF
J: TRBJ2-7; D: TRBD2; V: TRBV19; size: .; DNA: TGTGCCAGTAGTACCCAGCGGGATGCCCCCGAGCAGTACTTC; CDR3: CASSTQRDAPEQYF
J: TRBJ2-3; D: TRBD2; V: TRBV10-3; size: once; DNA: TGTGCCATCAGGGATAGCGGGAGAGGAACAGATACGCAGTATTTT; CDR3: CAIRDSGRGTDTQYF
J: TRBJ1-2; D: .; V: TRBV5-4; size: .; DNA: TGTGCCAGCAGCTTGGGAGTTACTAACTATGGCTACACCTTC; CDR3: CASSLGVTNYGYTF
J: TRBJ1-1; D: TRBD1; V: TRBV29-1; size: .; DNA: TGCAGCGCCGTGGCCGGACAGGGGTGGAGAGCCACTGAAGCTTTCTTT; CDR3: CSAVAGQGWRATEAFF
J: TRBJ2-2; D: TRBD1; V: TRBV5-1; size: .; DNA: TGCGCCAGCAGCTTGTATATATCAGGGGGTTTTAACACCGGGGAGCTGTTTTTT; CDR3: CASSLYISGGFNTGELFF
J: TRBJ1-2; D: .; V: TRBV28; size: .; DNA: TGTGCCAGCAAGGGGGTCGGGCATGGCTACACCTTC; CDR3: CASKGVGHGYTF
J: TRBJ2-3; D: .; V: TRBV25-1; size: .; DNA: TGTGCCAGCAGTGATACTAGCACAGATACGCAGTATTTT; CDR3: CASSDTSTDTQYF
J: TRBJ1-2; D: .; V: TRBV13; size: few; DNA: TGTGCCAGCAGCCGACAGGCTAACTATGGCTACACCTTC; CDR3: CASSRQANYGYTF
J: TRBJ2-1; D: .; V: TRBV29-1; size: .; DNA: TGCAGCGCCAACCCTCAGGGGAGCAATGAGCAGTTCTTC; CDR3: CSANPQGSNEQFF
J: TRBJ2-7; D: .; V: TRBV7-2; size: .; DNA: TGTGCCAGCAGCTTAGCGCGTTTGCGGTACGAGCAGTACTTC; CDR3: CASSLARLRYEQYF
J: TRBJ2-5; D: .; V: TRBV5-1; size: .; DNA: TGCGCCAGCAGCCTATCAGGGCGGAGTTCGGAGACCCAGTACTTC; CDR3: CASSLSGRSSETQYF
J: TRBJ1-5; D: .; V: TRBV5-1; size: once; DNA: TGCGCCAGCAGCGCAGGGGGCAATCAGCCCCAGCATTTT; CDR3: CASSAGGNQPQHF
J: TRBJ1-5; D: TRBD1; V: TRBV19; size: .; DNA: TGTGCCAGTAGTATAGAAGTCGGGACAGGGGGTCAGCCCCAGCATTTT; CDR3: CASSIEVGTGGQPQHF
J: TRBJ1-2; D: .; V: TRBV6-1; size: .; DNA: TGTGCCAGCAGTGAAGCTCCAGGGCCCTACTATGGCTACACCTTC; CDR3: CASSEAPGPYYGYTF
J: TRBJ2-3; D: TRBD2; V: TRBV6-1; size: .; DNA: TGTGCCAGCAGTGAATCTCGGGGGGGGGCTATCACAGATACGCAGTATTTT; CDR3: CASSESRGGAITDTQYF
J: TRBJ1-3; D: TRBD1; V: TRBV6-1; size: .; DNA: TGTGCCAGCAGCCTACAGGGGACCTCTGGAAACACCATATATTTT; CDR3: CASSLQGTSGNTIYF
J: TRBJ2-3; D: .; V: TRBV5-1; size: .; DNA: TGCGCCAGCAGCGGGGGGAGCCGCACAGATACGCAGTATTTT; CDR3: CASSGGSRTDTQYF
J: TRBJ1-1; D: .; V: TRBV30; size: .; DNA: TGTGCCTGGGCGACAGGAGGGAACACTGAAGCTTTCTTT; CDR3: CAWATGGNTEAFF
J: TRBJ2-1; D: .; V: TRBV19; size: .; DNA: TGTGCCAGTACCTCGGGCCAACGGAGGGCCCACAATGAGCAGTTCTTC; CDR3: CASTSGQRRAHNEQFF
J: TRBJ2-1; D: TRBD2; V: TRBV29-1; size: .; DNA: TGCAGCGTTGACCCTAGCGGGGGGGCCATTGGTGAGCAGTTCTTC; CDR3: CSVDPSGGAIGEQFF
J: TRBJ2-1; D: TRBD2; V: TRBV5-1; size: .; DNA: TGCGCCAGCAGCCTTCGACAGGCTAGCGGGGGGTTTGGGAGTGAGCAGTTCTTC; CDR3: CASSLRQASGGFGSEQFF
J: TRBJ2-3; D: .; V: TRBV10-1; size: .; DNA: TGCGCCAGCAGCCAGACAGACCGCGGCGATACGCAGTATTTT; CDR3: CASSQTDRGDTQYF
J: TRBJ2-1; D: .; V: TRBV7-2; size: .; DNA: TGTGCCAGCAGCTTAGAAACGGGGGTCAATGAGCAGTTCTTC; CDR3: CASSLETGVNEQFF
J: TRBJ2-3; D: .; V: TRBV6-5; size: .; DNA: TGTGCCAGCAGTTTACCGTTTACAGGGTCGGGGGATACGCAGTATTTT; CDR3: CASSLPFTGSGDTQYF